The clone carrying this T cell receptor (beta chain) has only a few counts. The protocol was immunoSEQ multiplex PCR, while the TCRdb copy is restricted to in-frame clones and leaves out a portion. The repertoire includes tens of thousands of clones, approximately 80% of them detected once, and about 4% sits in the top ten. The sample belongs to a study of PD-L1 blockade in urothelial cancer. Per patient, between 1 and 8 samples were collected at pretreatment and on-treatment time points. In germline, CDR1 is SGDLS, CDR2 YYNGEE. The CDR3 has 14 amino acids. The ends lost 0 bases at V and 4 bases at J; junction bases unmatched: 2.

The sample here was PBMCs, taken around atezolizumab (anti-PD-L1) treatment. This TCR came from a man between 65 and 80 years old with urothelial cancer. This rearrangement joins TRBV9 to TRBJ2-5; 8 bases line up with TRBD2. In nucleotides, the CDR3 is TGTGCCAGCAGCGTAGCGGGAGGGCCAGAGACCCAGTACTTC. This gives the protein CASSVAGGPETQYF.